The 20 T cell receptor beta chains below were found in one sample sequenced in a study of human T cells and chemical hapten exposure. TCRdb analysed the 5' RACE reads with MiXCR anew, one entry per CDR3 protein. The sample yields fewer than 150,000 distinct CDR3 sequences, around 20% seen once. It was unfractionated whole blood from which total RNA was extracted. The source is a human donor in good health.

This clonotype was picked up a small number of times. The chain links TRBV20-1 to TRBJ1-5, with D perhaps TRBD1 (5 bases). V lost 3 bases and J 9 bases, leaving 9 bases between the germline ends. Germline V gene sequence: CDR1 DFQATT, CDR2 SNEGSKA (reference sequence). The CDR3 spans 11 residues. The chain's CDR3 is CSARGPGPQHF. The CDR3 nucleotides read TGCAGTGCTAGGGGACCGGGGCCCCAGCATTTT.

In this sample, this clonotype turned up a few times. The CDR3 DNA reads as TGTGCCAGCTCACCACCGGGGGGCTCCCGATTAGCCAAAAACATTCAGTACTTC. Translated: CASSPPGGSRLAKNIQYF. This chain uses TRBV18 with TRBJ2-4; D assignment may be TRBD1 or TRBD2 (6 bases each). The CDR3 sequence is 18 residues long. V lost 0 bases, J lost 0 bases, and 15 bases lay in between. Per the germline V gene, CDR1 is KGHSH and CDR2 is LQKENI. Full variable domain (rest looked up from reference TRBV18 and TRBJ2-4): NAGVMQNPRHLVRRRGQEARLRCSPMKGHSHVYWYRQLPEEGLKFMVYLQKENIIDESGMPKERFSAEFPKEGPSILRIQQVVRGDSAAYFCASSPPGGSRLAKNIQYFGAGTRLSVL.

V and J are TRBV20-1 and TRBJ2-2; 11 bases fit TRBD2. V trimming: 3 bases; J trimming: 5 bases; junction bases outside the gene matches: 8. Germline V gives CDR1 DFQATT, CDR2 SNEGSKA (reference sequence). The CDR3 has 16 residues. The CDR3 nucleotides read TGCAGTGCTAGCCTACTAGCGGGAGATGGGACCGGGGAGCTGTTTTTT. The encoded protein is CSASLLAGDGTGELFF.

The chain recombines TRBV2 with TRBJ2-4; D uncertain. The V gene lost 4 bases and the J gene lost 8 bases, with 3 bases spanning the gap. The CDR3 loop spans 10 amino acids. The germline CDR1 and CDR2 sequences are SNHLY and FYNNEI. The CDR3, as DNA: TGTGCCAGCAGTGGGGACATTCAGTACTTC. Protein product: CASSGDIQYF.

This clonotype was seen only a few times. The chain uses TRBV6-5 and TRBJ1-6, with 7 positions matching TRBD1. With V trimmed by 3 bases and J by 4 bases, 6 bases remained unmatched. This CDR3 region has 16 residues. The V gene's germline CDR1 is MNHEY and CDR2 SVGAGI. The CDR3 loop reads CASSYRTGPYNSPLHF. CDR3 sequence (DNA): TGTGCCAGCAGTTATAGGACAGGACCTTATAATTCACCCCTCCACTTT.

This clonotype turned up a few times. CDR3 loop: CASSGLWVVATEAFF. In DNA form, the CDR3 reads TGTGCCAGCAGTGGGCTCTGGGTGGTGGCCACTGAAGCTTTCTTT. The chain is built from TRBV6-1 and TRBJ1-1; D is ambiguous. The CDR3 loop spans 15 amino acids. Germline CDR1 is MNHNS and CDR2 is SASEGT. V lost 4 bases, J lost 4 bases, and 16 bases lay in between.

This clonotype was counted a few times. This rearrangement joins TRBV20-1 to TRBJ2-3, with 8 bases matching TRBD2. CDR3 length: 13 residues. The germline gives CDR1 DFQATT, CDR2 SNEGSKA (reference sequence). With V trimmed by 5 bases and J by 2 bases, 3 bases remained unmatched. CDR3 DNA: TGCAGTGCTGTAGCGGGATACACAGATACGCAGTATTTT. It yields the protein CSAVAGYTDTQYF.

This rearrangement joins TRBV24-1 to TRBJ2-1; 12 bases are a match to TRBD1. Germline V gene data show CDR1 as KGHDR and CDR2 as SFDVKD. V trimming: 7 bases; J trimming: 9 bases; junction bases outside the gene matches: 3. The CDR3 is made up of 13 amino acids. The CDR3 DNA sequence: TGTGCCACCAGGGGACAGGGGGCCGGTGAGCAGTTCTTC. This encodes CATRGQGAGEQFF.

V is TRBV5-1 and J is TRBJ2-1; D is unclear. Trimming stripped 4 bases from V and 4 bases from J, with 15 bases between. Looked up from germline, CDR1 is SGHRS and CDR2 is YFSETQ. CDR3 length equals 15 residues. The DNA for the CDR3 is TGCGCCAGCAGCCTTGTTACGGCGGAGTACAATGAGCAGTTCTTC. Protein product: CASSLVTAEYNEQFF.

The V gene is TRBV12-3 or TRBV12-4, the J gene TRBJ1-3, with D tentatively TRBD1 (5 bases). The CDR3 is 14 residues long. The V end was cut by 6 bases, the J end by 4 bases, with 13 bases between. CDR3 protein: CASRDDSAGNTIYF. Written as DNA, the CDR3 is TGTGCCAGCAGAGACGACAGTGCCGGAAACACCATATATTTT.

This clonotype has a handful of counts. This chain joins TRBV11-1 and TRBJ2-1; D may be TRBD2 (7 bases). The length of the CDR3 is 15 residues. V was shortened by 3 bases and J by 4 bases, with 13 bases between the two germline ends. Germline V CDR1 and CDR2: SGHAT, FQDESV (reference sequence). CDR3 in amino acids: CASSFGGHRYNEQFF. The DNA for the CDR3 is TGTGCCAGCAGCTTCGGGGGGCATCGATACAATGAGCAGTTCTTC.

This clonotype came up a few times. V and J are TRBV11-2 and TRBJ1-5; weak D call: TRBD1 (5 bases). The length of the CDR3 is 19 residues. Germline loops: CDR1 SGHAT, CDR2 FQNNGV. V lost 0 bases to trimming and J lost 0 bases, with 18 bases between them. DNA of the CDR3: TGTGCCAGCAGCTTAGATGCCGGGACCCTCTCGTATAGCAATCAGCCCCAGCATTTT. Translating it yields CASSLDAGTLSYSNQPQHF.

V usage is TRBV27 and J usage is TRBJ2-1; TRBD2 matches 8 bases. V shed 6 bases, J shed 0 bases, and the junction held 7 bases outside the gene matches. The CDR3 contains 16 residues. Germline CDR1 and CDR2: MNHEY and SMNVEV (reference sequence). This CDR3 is CASRPIAGRSYNEQFF. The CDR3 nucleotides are TGTGCCAGCAGACCAATAGCGGGGCGCTCCTACAATGAGCAGTTCTTC.

The CDR3 nucleotides read TGCAGTGCTGGGACAGGGGCCCTGGTCACTGAAGCTTTCTTT. Translated: CSAGTGALVTEAFF. V usage is TRBV20-1 and J usage is TRBJ1-1, with TRBD1 matching over 10 bases. CDR1 is DFQATT and CDR2 is SNEGSKA in the germline V gene (reference sequence). J lost 4 bases, V lost 5 bases, and 7 bases had no gene match. This CDR3 is 14 amino acids long.

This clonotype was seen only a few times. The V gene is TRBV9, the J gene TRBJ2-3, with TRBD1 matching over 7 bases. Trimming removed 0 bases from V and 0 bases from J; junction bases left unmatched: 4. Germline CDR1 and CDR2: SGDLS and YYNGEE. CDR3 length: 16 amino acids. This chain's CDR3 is CASSVGTGFSTDTQYF. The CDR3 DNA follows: TGTGCCAGCAGCGTAGGGACAGGATTTAGCACAGATACGCAGTATTTT.

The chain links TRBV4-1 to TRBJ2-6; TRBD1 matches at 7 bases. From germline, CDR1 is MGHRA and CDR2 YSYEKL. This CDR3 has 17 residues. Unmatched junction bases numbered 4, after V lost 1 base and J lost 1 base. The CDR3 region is CASSQAGQASGANVLTF. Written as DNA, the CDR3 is TGCGCCAGCAGCCAAGCTGGACAGGCGTCTGGGGCCAACGTCCTGACTTTC.

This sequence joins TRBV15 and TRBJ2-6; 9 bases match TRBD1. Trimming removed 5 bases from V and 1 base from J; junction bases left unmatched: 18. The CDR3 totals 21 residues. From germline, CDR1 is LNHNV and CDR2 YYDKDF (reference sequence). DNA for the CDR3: TGTGCCACCAGCGGACTGTTAAACAGGGGGCAATGGGGATCTGGGGCCAACGTCCTGACTTTC. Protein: CATSGLLNRGQWGSGANVLTF. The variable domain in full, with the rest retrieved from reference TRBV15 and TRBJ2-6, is DAMVIQNPRYQVTQFGKPVTLSCSQTLNHNVMYWYQQKSSQAPKLLFHYYDKDFNNEADTPDNFQSRRPNTSFCFLDIRSPGLGDTAMYLCATSGLLNRGQWGSGANVLTFGAGSRLTVL.

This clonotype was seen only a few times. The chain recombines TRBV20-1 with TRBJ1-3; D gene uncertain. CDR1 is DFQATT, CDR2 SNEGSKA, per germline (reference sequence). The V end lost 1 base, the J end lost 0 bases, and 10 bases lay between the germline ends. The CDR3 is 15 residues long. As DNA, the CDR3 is TGCAGTGCTAGAGGTGAACTCAGCTCTGGAAACACCATATATTTT. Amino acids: CSARGELSSGNTIYF.

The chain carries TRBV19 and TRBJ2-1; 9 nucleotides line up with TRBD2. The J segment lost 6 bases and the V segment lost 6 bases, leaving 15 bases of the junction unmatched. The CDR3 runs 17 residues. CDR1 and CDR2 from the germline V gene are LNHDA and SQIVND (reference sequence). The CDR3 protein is CASSLPSGARSGNEQFF. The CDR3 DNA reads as TGTGCCAGTAGCCTCCCTAGCGGGGCTCGCTCCGGCAATGAGCAGTTCTTC.

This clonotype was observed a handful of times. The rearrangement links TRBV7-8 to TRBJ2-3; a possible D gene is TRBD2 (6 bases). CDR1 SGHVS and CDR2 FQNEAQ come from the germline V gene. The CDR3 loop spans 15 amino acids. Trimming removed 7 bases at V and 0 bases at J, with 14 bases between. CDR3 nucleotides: TGTGCCAGCAACGTTGCGGGGTCTAGCACAGATACGCAGTATTTT. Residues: CASNVAGSSTDTQYF.